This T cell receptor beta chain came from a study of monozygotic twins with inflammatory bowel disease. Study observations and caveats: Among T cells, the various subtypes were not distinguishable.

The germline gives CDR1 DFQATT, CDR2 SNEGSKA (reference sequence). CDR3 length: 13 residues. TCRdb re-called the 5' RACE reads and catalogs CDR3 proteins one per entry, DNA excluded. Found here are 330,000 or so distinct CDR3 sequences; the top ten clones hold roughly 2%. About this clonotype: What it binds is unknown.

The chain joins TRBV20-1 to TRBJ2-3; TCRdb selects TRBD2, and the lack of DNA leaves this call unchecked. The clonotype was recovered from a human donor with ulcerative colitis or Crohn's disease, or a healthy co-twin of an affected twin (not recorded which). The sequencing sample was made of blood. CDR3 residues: CSGSSGRLDTQYF.